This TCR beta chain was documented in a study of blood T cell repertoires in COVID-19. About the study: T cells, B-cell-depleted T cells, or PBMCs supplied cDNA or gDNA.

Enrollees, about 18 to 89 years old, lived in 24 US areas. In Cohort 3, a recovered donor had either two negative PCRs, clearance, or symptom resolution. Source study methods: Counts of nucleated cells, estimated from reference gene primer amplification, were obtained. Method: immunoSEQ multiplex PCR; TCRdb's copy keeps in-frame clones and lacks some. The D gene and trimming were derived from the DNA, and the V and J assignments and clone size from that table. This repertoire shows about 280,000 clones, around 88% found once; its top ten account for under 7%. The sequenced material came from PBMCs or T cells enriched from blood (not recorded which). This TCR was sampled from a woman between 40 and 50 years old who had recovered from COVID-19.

DNA of the CDR3: TGTGCCAGCAGCCCAGGGGGCGCGGAAGAAAAACTGTTTTTT. It translates to CASSPGGAEEKLFF. The chain employs TRBV28 and TRBJ1-4, with 8 bases fitting TRBD1. CDR3 length: 14 residues. Per germline, CDR1 MDHEN and CDR2 SYDVKM. V lost 6 bases to trimming and J lost 8 bases; unmatched junction nucleotides: 8.